Listed here is a single T cell receptor (beta chain). The entry originates in a study of blood T cell repertoires in COVID-19. Measured with immunoSEQ multiplex PCR; TCRdb has only the in-frame clones, and not every one. The sample has roughly 330,000 clones, around 86% seen once; the top ten hold around 1.5%. Germline V gene data show CDR1 as SGHDT and CDR2 as YYEEEE. With V trimmed by 0 bases and J by 8 bases, 6 bases remained unmatched. The CDR3 is made up of 15 amino acids. This chain connects TRBV5-6 to TRBJ1-4, with 8 bases that match TRBD1. This receptor was taken from a woman between 45 and 60 years old with acute or convalescent COVID-19. The specimen sequenced was peripheral blood. DNA for the CDR3: TGTGCCAGCAGCTTGGAGGGACAGGAACCCGAAAAACTGTTTTTT. It specifies CASSLEGQEPEKLFF.